These 23 T cell receptor beta chains were sequenced from one sample in a study of OX40 agonist ivuxolimab in advanced cancers. TCRdb keeps only in-frame clones here, not all; method: immunoSEQ multiplex PCR. The data hold some 70,000 clones, with approximately 90% observed a single time. The specimen was CD4+ or CD8+ T cells sorted from blood, collected in a trial of the OX40 agonist ivuxolimab. These receptors originate from an adult with an advanced solid tumor such as melanoma, head and neck, liver or kidney cancer.

The rearrangement joins TRBV14 to TRBJ2-2; D is unresolved. The CDR3 covers 14 residues. The V gene's germline CDR1 is SGHDN and CDR2 FVKESK. V shed 3 bases and J shed 1 base, with 6 bases lying between them. CDR3 bases: TGTGCCAGCAGCCACGACTTGAACACCGGGGAGCTGTTTTTT. Encoded protein: CASSHDLNTGELFF.

This clone has a single count. The chain couples TRBV6-5 to TRBJ1-5; TRBD1 matches at 11 bases. V gave up 6 bases and J gave up 4 bases; unmatched junction bases: 2. CDR3 length: 14 residues. CDR1 is MNHEY, CDR2 SVGAGI, per germline. Here the CDR3 reads CASRGTGGNQPQHF. The CDR3 DNA reads as TGTGCCAGCAGGGGGACAGGGGGTAATCAGCCCCAGCATTTT.

This rearrangement joins TRBV28 to TRBJ2-7; D is tentatively TRBD1 or TRBD2 (5 bases each). The CDR3 is 14 residues long. Germline V CDR1 and CDR2: MDHEN, SYDVKM. V was cut by 5 bases and J by 3 bases, with 14 bases left in between. CDR3 DNA: TGTGCCAGCAGTGCAGCGGTGAGGGGCTACGAGCAGTACTTC. Its translation: CASSAAVRGYEQYF.

The CDR3 DNA reads TGTGCCAGCAGCTTTCGCCTTGACCTTGGGGACACTGAAGCTTTCTTT. Translation gives CASSFRLDLGDTEAFF. The chain uses TRBV7-9 and TRBJ1-1; unclear D gene. CDR1 is SEHNR and CDR2 is FQNEAQ in the germline V gene (reference sequence). The CDR3 is 16 residues long. V was shortened by 3 bases and J by 3 bases, with 17 bases between the two germline ends.

The V gene is TRBV11-3, the J gene TRBJ2-6; TRBD1 agrees at 8 bases. This CDR3 spans 16 amino acids. Losses at the gene ends were 5 bases for V and 4 bases for J; bases not matched to a gene: 7. Germline V gene lookup returns CDR1 SGHNT and CDR2 YENEEA. The CDR3 loop is CASSTSTGAGANVLTF. The CDR3 DNA reads as TGTGCCAGCAGCACGTCGACAGGGGCCGGGGCCAACGTCCTGACTTTC.

The chain links TRBV5-6 to TRBJ2-5, with D possibly being TRBD2 (6 bases). The CDR3 spans 14 residues. Germline CDR1 SGHDT, CDR2 YYEEEE. Trimming left V 4 bases short and J 3 bases short, with 13 bases between. The CDR3 protein is CASSANSGKETQYF. The DNA of the CDR3 is TGTGCCAGCAGCGCCAATAGCGGAAAAGAGACCCAGTACTTC.

The chain recombines TRBV4-2 with TRBJ2-5; maybe TRBD2 (6 bases). Deletions cut 4 bases from V and 4 bases from J, with 16 bases between. CDR1 and CDR2 from the germline V gene are LGHNA and YNFKEQ. The CDR3 totals 15 residues. The DNA for the CDR3 is TGTGCCAGCAGCCCCGGGGGACGGGTTACAGAGACCCAGTACTTC. It is translated as CASSPGGRVTETQYF.

The J gene is TRBJ2-7, the V gene TRBV18; the D gene is possibly TRBD1 (6 bases). Trimming left V 4 bases short and J 4 bases short, with 14 bases between. The CDR3 totals 14 residues. Germline CDR1 is KGHSH and CDR2 is LQKENI. CDR3 in DNA: TGTGCCAGCTCACTCGCGACAGGCGAATACGAGCAGTACTTC. Translation gives CASSLATGEYEQYF.

This chain joins TRBV7-9 and TRBJ1-1; D possibly corresponds to TRBD1 (6 bases). CDR3 length: 13 amino acids. Germline CDR1 and CDR2: SEHNR and FQNEAQ (reference sequence). Trimming stripped 7 bases from V and 5 bases from J, with 14 bases between. The CDR3 loop is CASKTGAGTEAFF. The CDR3 DNA reads as TGTGCCAGCAAGACGGGGGCGGGAACTGAAGCTTTCTTT. The variable domain in full, with the rest retrieved from reference TRBV7-9 and TRBJ1-1, is DTGVSQNPRHKITKRGQNVTFRCDPISEHNRLYWYRQTLGQGPEFLTYFQNEAQLEKSRLLSDRFSAERPKGSFSTLEIQRTEQGDSAMYLCASKTGAGTEAFFGQGTRLTVV.

The rearrangement uses TRBV7-9 and TRBJ2-5; 8 bases map to TRBD2. Germline values: CDR1 SEHNR, CDR2 FQNEAQ (reference sequence). The CDR3 length is 14 residues. The J segment lost 5 bases and the V segment lost 0 bases, leaving 2 bases of the junction unmatched. CDR3 in DNA: TGTGCCAGCAGCTTAGCCGGGGGGGACGAGACCCAGTACTTC. This gives the protein CASSLAGGDETQYF.

The count of this clone is one. The chain has TRBV28 and TRBJ2-7; 10 bases fit TRBD1. V gave up 5 bases and J gave up 9 bases; unmatched junction bases: 13. The CDR3 is made up of 15 amino acids. Germline CDR1 is MDHEN and CDR2 is SYDVKM. CDR3: CASSASGTGATGQYF. The CDR3 region has the DNA TGTGCCAGCAGTGCATCCGGGACAGGGGCCACGGGGCAGTACTTC.

The chain joins TRBV2 to TRBJ2-1; 9 nucleotides align to TRBD2. Germline loops: CDR1 SNHLY, CDR2 FYNNEI. The CDR3 length is 14 residues. The ends lost 6 bases at V and 5 bases at J; junction bases unmatched: 5. CDR3 residues: CASRRGLANNEQFF. The CDR3 bases are TGTGCCAGCAGGAGAGGACTAGCGAACAATGAGCAGTTCTTC.

DNA of the CDR3: TGCGCCAGCAGCTTGGGGTGGGGTGAATATCAGCCCCAGCATTTT. It translates to CASSLGWGEYQPQHF. The chain links TRBV5-1 to TRBJ1-5, with unresolved D. The CDR3 runs 15 residues. Looked up from germline, CDR1 is SGHRS and CDR2 is YFSETQ. Trimming removed 0 bases at V and 5 bases at J, with 12 bases between.

The V gene is TRBV21-1, the J gene TRBJ2-7; the table calls TRBD2, which could not be checked here. TRBV21-1 represents a pseudogene. The CDR3 loop spans 19 amino acids. The CDR3 sequence: CASSGRPGLAGVIPYEQYF. The CDR3 DNA follows: TGTGCCAGCAGCGGACGACCGGGACTAGCGGGAGTTATCCCATACGAGCAGTACTTC.

This clone came up once. The rearrangement joins TRBV5-3 to TRBJ1-1; the D is unclear. TRBV5-3 is recorded as an ORF, its role being uncertain. CDR3 length equals 13 residues. The ends were cut back, 6 bases at V and 3 bases at J, with 12 bases in the middle. CDR3 sequence: CARIRGLDTEAFF. The CDR3 nucleotides are TGTGCCAGAATCAGAGGTCTAGACACTGAAGCTTTCTTT.

The chain carries TRBV5-5 and TRBJ1-5; no firm D call. Trimming shortened V by 1 base and J by 1 base, and 12 bases separated the two germline ends. CDR1 and CDR2 from the germline V gene are SGHKS and YYEKEE (reference sequence). The CDR3 totals 16 residues. The CDR3 spells CASSLFGVTSNQPQHF. The CDR3 bases are TGTGCCAGCAGCTTGTTTGGTGTGACGAGCAATCAGCCCCAGCATTTT. The full variable domain, with the rest looked up from reference TRBV5-5 and TRBJ1-5, is DAGVTQSPTHLIKTRGQQVTLRCSPISGHKSVSWYQQVLGQGPQFIFQYYEKEERGRGNFPDRFSARQFPNYSSELNVNALLLGDSALYLCASSLFGVTSNQPQHFGDGTRLSIL.

The chain combines TRBV25-1 with TRBJ1-5; D may be TRBD1 (5 bases). Germline values: CDR1 MGHDK, CDR2 SYGVNS. The CDR3 has 17 residues. V lost 5 bases and J lost 2, with 19 bases in between. CDR3 nucleotides: TGTGCCAGCAGTTTATTACGGGGGACTATGGGCAATCAGCCCCAGCATTTT. It is translated as CASSLLRGTMGNQPQHF.

The J gene is TRBJ2-3, the V gene TRBV7-9; D not certain. The ends were cut back, 3 bases at V and 2 bases at J, with 0 bases in the middle. CDR3 length: 11 residues. Germline V gene sequence: CDR1 SEHNR, CDR2 FQNEAQ (reference sequence). The CDR3 region is CASSFTDTQYF. CDR3 in DNA: TGTGCCAGCAGCTTCACAGATACGCAGTATTTT. Full variable domain (rest looked up from reference TRBV7-9 and TRBJ2-3): DTGVSQNPRHKITKRGQNVTFRCDPISEHNRLYWYRQTLGQGPEFLTYFQNEAQLEKSRLLSDRFSAERPKGSFSTLEIQRTEQGDSAMYLCASSFTDTQYFGPGTRLTVL.

CDR3 residues: CASQRTRGETQYF. The CDR3 DNA reads as TGTGCCAGCCAAAGGACCCGTGGGGAGACCCAGTACTTC. This chain connects TRBV6-1 to TRBJ2-5; the D is unclear. In germline, CDR1 is MNHNS, CDR2 SASEGT. This CDR3 region has 13 residues. V was shortened by 8 bases and J by 5 bases, with 15 bases between the two germline ends.

The chain couples TRBV7-9 to TRBJ1-1, with TRBD1 matching over 9 bases. This CDR3 has 14 residues. The V gene's germline CDR1 is SEHNR and CDR2 FQNEAQ (reference sequence). The ends lost 5 bases at V and 5 bases at J; junction bases unmatched: 6. The CDR3 spells CASSQGQGLTEAFF. In nucleotides, the CDR3 is TGTGCCAGCAGCCAGGGACAGGGCTTGACTGAAGCTTTCTTT.

This rearrangement joins TRBV2 to TRBJ2-3, with 11 bases that match TRBD2. CDR3 length: 17 residues. The ends lost 8 bases at V and 0 bases at J; junction bases unmatched: 10. Germline loops: CDR1 SNHLY, CDR2 FYNNEI. The CDR3 bases are TGTGCCAGCGGGACCCTAGCGGGAGGAATGAGCACAGATACGCAGTATTTT. This encodes CASGTLAGGMSTDTQYF.

The CDR3 spells CASSPSAGGPYNEQFF. The CDR3 DNA follows: TGTGCCAGCTCACCATCGGCGGGAGGGCCTTACAATGAGCAGTTCTTC. The chain combines TRBV18 with TRBJ2-1, with TRBD2 matching over 9 bases. Germline V lookup: CDR1 KGHSH, CDR2 LQKENI. This CDR3 comprises 16 residues. V lost 2 bases to trimming and J lost 4 bases; unmatched junction nucleotides: 6.

The chain carries TRBV5-5 and TRBJ1-1; 8 nucleotides align to TRBD1. CDR3 length: 14 amino acids. V gave up 2 bases and J gave up 1 base; unmatched junction bases: 1. Looked up from germline, CDR1 is SGHKS and CDR2 is YYEKEE (reference sequence). CDR3 residues: CASSFGQGNTEAFF. The DNA of the CDR3 is TGTGCCAGCAGCTTTGGACAGGGGAACACTGAAGCTTTCTTT.